This T cell receptor beta chain appears in the sequencing data of a study of blood T cell repertoires in COVID-19. Overall study context: Sites in the United States, Italy and Spain provided acute and convalescent COVID-19 samples. PBMCs, B-cell-depleted T cells, or T cells were the source of the cDNA or gDNA that made up the material.

As handled by the study authors: The authors estimated nucleated cell counts from reference gene primer amplification. Profiling relied on immunoSEQ multiplex PCR, and the TCRdb table lists in-frame clones only, not all of them. The D gene and trimming were derived from the DNA, and the V and J assignments and clone size from that table. The table lists 130,000 to 150,000 clones, about 86% of them singletons. Participant ages covered about 18 to 89 years across 24 US areas. This clone was seen only once. After removal of 7 bases from V and 4 bases from J, the junction contained 4 bases not matched to a gene. The CDR3 runs 14 residues. Germline loops: CDR1 LNHDA, CDR2 SQIVND (reference sequence).

The sample comprised PBMCs or T cells enriched from blood (not recorded which). The receptor's source is a man between 45 and 60 years old who had recovered from COVID-19. The chain carries TRBV19 and TRBJ1-5; 10 bases align to TRBD1. The CDR3 spells CASMGQGINQPQHF. The DNA of the CDR3 is TGTGCCAGTATGGGACAGGGGATTAATCAGCCCCAGCATTTT.